This TCR beta chain was identified during a study of T cells after yellow fever vaccination. TCRdb passed the 5' RACE reads through MiXCR, listing each CDR3 protein once. Of 120,000 to 150,000 distinct CDR3 sequences listed, 7.7% are singletons. Findings of the study overall: Researchers report a weaker secondary response that nonetheless peaked faster, day 5 versus 15.

Germline-derived CDR1 and CDR2 are SGHDN and FVKESK. V lost 3 bases to trimming and J lost 6 bases, with 9 bases between them. The CDR3 has 13 residues. At least ten counts were recorded for this clonotype. The target antigen is unknown. This sequence joins TRBV14 and TRBJ2-1; TRBD1 or TRBD2 may be the D gene (5 bases each). The sequencing here drew on CD4+ T cells sorted from PBMCs, taken 5 days after the yellow fever booster vaccination. This TCR derives from a man aged 25 to 40 who received the YFV17D yellow fever vaccine. The CDR3 reads CASSHGTINEQFF. CDR3 DNA sequence: TGTGCCAGCAGCCACGGGACGATCAATGAGCAGTTCTTC.